The T cell receptor beta chain described here comes from a study of cytotoxic CD8 clonotypes in ibrutinib-treated CLL. Across the study: Of the patients, about a dozen were relapsed/refractory, under 16 treatment-naive and 17 to 18 IGHV unmutated. Response samples were taken after a median of approximately 13 months on treatment, range 6 to 36.

Clones were sequenced by immunoSEQ multiplex PCR, and TCRdb holds only the in-frame ones, with some missing. The data show about 300,000 clones, with less than 85% seen just once and around 5.1% held by the top ten. Germline CDR1 reads SGHTA; CDR2 reads FQGNSA. The V end was cut by 5 bases, the J end by 11 bases, with 21 bases between. The CDR3 covers 14 residues. Comment on this clone: Its antigen is as yet unknown.

Notes on the study in general: The study sampled sustained-remission and progressing patients at different times.

The sequence was collected from a human donor with chronic lymphocytic leukemia. The input for sequencing was PBMCs, taken at disease progression, from a patient treated with ibrutinib. This chain joins TRBV7-2 and TRBJ1-1; a possible D gene is TRBD1 (5 bases). The CDR3 region has the DNA TGTGCCAGCAGCCCGTGGCCAGGGACTATAACGGCTTTCTTT. This codes for CASSPWPGTITAFF. Full variable domain (remainder filled in from reference TRBV7-2 and TRBJ1-1): GAGVSQSPSNKVTEKGKDVELRCDPISGHTALYWYRQSLGQGLEFLIYFQGNSAPDKSGLPSDRFSAERTGGSVSTLTIQRTQQEDSAVYLCASSPWPGTITAFFGQGTRLTVV.